This T cell receptor beta chain was sequenced for a study of T cell clonality in common variable immunodeficiency. General study findings and limits: Compared with healthy controls, CVID subjects showed increased TCRbeta clonality, mostly in about a third. Fewer deletions and N-nucleotide insertions were reportedly seen in common variable immunodeficiency TCR beta sequences.

No CVID subject was ill or on immunomodulatory drugs when sampled. TCRdb keeps only in-frame clones here, not all; method: immunoSEQ multiplex PCR. The data show 28,000 or so clones, with none appearing a single time. This clone was detected many times. Its antigen is not identified. Read data end 3 residues before the CDR3 end; the end is taken from the germline J gene. Germline V lookup: CDR1 MNHEY, CDR2 SVGEGT. CDR3 length: 15 residues. J lost 5 bases, V lost 2 bases, and 3 bases had no gene match. The chain uses TRBV6-2 or TRBV6-3 and TRBJ2-5; 12 bases agree with TRBD2. The receptor's source is a human donor with common variable immunodeficiency. The specimen sequenced was peripheral blood mononuclear cells. The CDR3 spells CASSYVLAGGETQYF. Incomplete CDR3 DNA: TGTGCCAGCAGTTACGTACTAGCGGGGGGTGAGACC.